The following is a TCR beta chain sequence with its context. What it recognizes is unknown. The read is 3 residues too short to cover the CDR3 end, so that end is filled in from the germline J gene. This entry belongs to a study of Tregs in tolerant kidney transplant recipients. Study-level findings and limits: Tolerant patients' donor-specific Tregs expanded beyond overall Tregs, suggesting antigen-driven growth. Some patients' samples used different primers over time, so nucleotide sequences weren't comparable.

The method was immunoSEQ multiplex PCR; TCRdb's version includes in-frame clones alone and lacks a portion of them. The listing records about 48,000 clones. This CDR3 contains 20 residues. The J segment lost 1 base and the V segment lost 3 bases, leaving 11 bases of the junction unmatched. Germline V gene lookup returns CDR1 KGHSH and CDR2 LQKENI. The specimen was CD4+ T cells from blood, collected before the transplant. This chain joins TRBV18 and TRBJ2-1, with 14 positions matching TRBD2. This TCR derives from a human donor who received a combined kidney and bone marrow transplant. The CDR3 DNA, read in part, is TGTGCCAGCTCACCGTTCTCCGGGACTAGCGGGAGCTTTTCCTACAATGAG. Its translation is CASSPFSGTSGSFSYNE. The complete CDR3 reads CASSPFSGTSGSFSYNEQFF.